Presented here are 21 T cell receptor beta chains from one specimen sequenced in a study of blood T cell repertoires in COVID-19. Profiling relied on immunoSEQ multiplex PCR, and the TCRdb table lists in-frame clones only, not all of them. The repertoire holds 250,000 to 350,000 clones, with 70% to 90% as singletons. What was sequenced was PBMCs or T cells enriched from blood (not recorded which). The source is a young woman who had recovered from COVID-19.

V and J are TRBV5-1 and TRBJ1-6, with D unclear. V was shortened by 1 base and J by 0 bases, with 20 bases between the two germline ends. This CDR3 region has 20 residues. Germline loops: CDR1 SGHRS, CDR2 YFSETQ. The CDR3 bases are TGCGCCAGCAGCTTGCTACAGAATTCCGGTCGAAGCTCCTATAATTCACCCCTCCACTTT. This sequence encodes CASSLLQNSGRSSYNSPLHF. Supplemented by reference TRBV5-1 and TRBJ1-6, the full variable domain reads KAGVTQTPRYLIKTRGQQVTLSCSPISGHRSVSWYQQTPGQGLQFLFEYFSETQRNKGNFPGRFSGRQFSNSRSEMNVSTLELGDSALYLCASSLLQNSGRSSYNSPLHFGNGTRLTVT.

This clone was observed a handful of times. The genes are TRBV2 and TRBJ1-5; tentative D call: TRBD1 (5 bases). Trimming removed 4 bases from V and 0 bases from J, with 13 bases in between. The length of the CDR3 is 16 residues. Germline CDR1 reads SNHLY; CDR2 reads FYNNEI. CDR3 nucleotide sequence: TGTGCCAGCAGTGGACAGTTAACCTTTAGCAATCAGCCCCAGCATTTT. Encoded protein: CASSGQLTFSNQPQHF.

The chain joins TRBV9 to TRBJ2-3, with D tentatively TRBD2 (6 bases). Trimming took 4 bases from V and 3 from J, leaving 18 bases between them. This CDR3 is 16 amino acids long. Germline values: CDR1 SGDLS, CDR2 YYNGEE. CDR3 in amino acids: CASSRRGSGRTDTQYF. For the CDR3, the DNA is TGTGCCAGCAGCCGACGGGGATCCGGGAGAACAGATACGCAGTATTTT.

The rearrangement links TRBV15 to TRBJ2-7; D possibly corresponds to TRBD1 (5 bases). Germline CDR1 is LNHNV and CDR2 is YYDKDF (reference sequence). The CDR3 is 15 amino acids. V gave up 4 bases and J gave up 0 bases, with 13 bases separating them. CDR3 bases: TGTGCCACCAGCACACCCGGGCAGGGCTCCTACGAGCAGTACTTC. Encoded protein: CATSTPGQGSYEQYF.

V and J are TRBV25-1 and TRBJ2-5; the match to TRBD1 covers 7 bases. The CDR3 loop spans 16 amino acids. J gave up 3 bases and V 3 bases, and 10 bases lay outside the gene matches. CDR1 is MGHDK and CDR2 is SYGVNS in the germline V gene. For the CDR3, the DNA is TGTGCCAGCAGTGATCGAGGGTCCGGGACAGAAGAGACCCAGTACTTC. It is translated as CASSDRGSGTEETQYF.

There are a few counts of this clone. The chain uses TRBV5-1 and TRBJ2-2, with TRBD2 as a possible D gene (5 bases). CDR1 and CDR2 from the germline V gene are SGHRS and YFSETQ. V lost 1 base, J lost 5 bases, and 15 bases lay in between. This CDR3 is built from 16 residues. The CDR3 sequence: CASSLISPRDTGELFF. CDR3 DNA sequence: TGCGCCAGCAGCTTGATCAGCCCCCGGGATACCGGGGAGCTGTTTTTT.

The V call is TRBV27, the J call TRBJ2-7; TRBD2 matches 8 bases. The V gene end was trimmed by 1 base and the J gene end by 4 bases; junction bases not matched to a gene: 6. This CDR3 comprises 15 residues. Per the germline V gene, CDR1 is MNHEY and CDR2 is SMNVEV (reference sequence). CDR3 protein: CASSLLGTSKYEQYF. The DNA for the CDR3 is TGTGCCAGCAGTTTATTGGGGACTAGTAAGTACGAGCAGTACTTC.

V and J are TRBV6-2 or TRBV6-3 and TRBJ2-2; no definite D call. The CDR3 is 13 residues long. Germline values: CDR1 MNHEY, CDR2 SVGEGT. V was cut by 4 bases and J by 2 bases, with 5 bases left in between. CDR3 amino acids: CASSSPNTGELFF. The CDR3 DNA is TGTGCCAGCAGTTCTCCCAACACCGGGGAGCTGTTTTTT.

CDR3 sequence reads: CAGARDRENNSPLHF. The DNA for the CDR3 is TGTGCGGGAGCACGGGACAGGGAAAATAATTCACCCCTCCACTTT. The chain is built from TRBV30 and TRBJ1-6, with TRBD1 matching over 9 bases. Germline-derived CDR1 and CDR2 are GTSNPN and SVGIG (reference sequence). This CDR3 has 15 residues.

V gene TRBV7-9 combines with J gene TRBJ2-1; 15 nucleotides match TRBD2. Germline values: CDR1 SEHNR, CDR2 FQNEAQ (reference sequence). The CDR3 covers 17 residues. After removal of 5 bases from V and 10 bases from J, the junction contained 12 bases not matched to a gene. The CDR3 sequence is CASSPPMGLAGGFEQFF. The CDR3 coding sequence is TGTGCCAGCAGCCCACCCATGGGACTAGCGGGGGGATTCGAGCAGTTCTTC.

This chain connects TRBV2 to TRBJ2-7; D perhaps matches TRBD1 (5 bases). The V gene's germline CDR1 is SNHLY and CDR2 FYNNEI. V lost 6 bases and J lost 4, with 7 bases in between. This CDR3 is built from 11 residues. The CDR3: CASSRVYEQYF. The CDR3 nucleotides read TGTGCCAGCAGCAGGGTGTACGAGCAGTACTTC.

The rearrangement uses TRBV29-1 and TRBJ2-1; possibly TRBD1 for D (7 bases). In germline, CDR1 is SQVTM, CDR2 ANQGSEA. The CDR3 is 18 amino acids. V lost 4 bases and J 0 bases, leaving 22 bases between the germline ends. For the CDR3, the DNA is TGCAGCGTTGGCGGTGACAGGGACTTCGAACTCTCCTACAATGAGCAGTTCTTC. Translated, it gives CSVGGDRDFELSYNEQFF.

As for this clone: Sequence at one end of the junction differs from germline and may be a read error. The chain uses TRBV12-3 or TRBV12-4 and TRBJ2-7, with D maybe TRBD2 (6 bases). This CDR3 comprises 11 residues. CDR3: CASSLGGGRLF. In DNA form, the CDR3 reads TGTGCCAGCAGTTTGGGAGGCGGGCGGTTATTC.

CDR3 nucleotide sequence: TGTGCCAGCAGCCTCACGGCTCTAGCGGGGCCCTCCTACGAGCAGTACTTC. Translation: CASSLTALAGPSYEQYF. The chain couples TRBV9 to TRBJ2-7; 9 bases are shared with TRBD2. Germline V gene sequence: CDR1 SGDLS, CDR2 YYNGEE. V was pared by 4 bases and J by 0 bases, with 11 bases of the junction left unmatched. CDR3 length: 17 residues.

V is TRBV30 and J is TRBJ1-1; 9 bases fit TRBD1. Germline CDR1 GTSNPN, CDR2 SVGIG (reference sequence). The CDR3 runs to 10 residues. The CDR3 reads CAYTGGAAFF. CDR3 nucleotides: TGTGCTTACACAGGGGGCGCCGCTTTCTTT.

The table lists this clone with a count of one. This rearrangement joins TRBV28 to TRBJ2-7, with 9 bases that match TRBD1. J lost 5 bases, V lost 10 bases, and 9 bases had no gene match. Germline CDR1 reads MDHEN; CDR2 reads SYDVKM. The CDR3 consists of 13 residues. The CDR3, as DNA: TGTGCCATCTTCGGACAGGGGCCCCACGAGCAGTACTTC. It codes for CAIFGQGPHEQYF.

V and J are TRBV7-9 and TRBJ2-7; the match to TRBD1 covers 12 bases. Germline V gene lookup returns CDR1 SEHNR and CDR2 FQNEAQ (reference sequence). There are 15 residues in the CDR3. V lost 8 bases, J lost 8 bases, and 13 bases stayed unmatched. The CDR3: CASSRGGTGGGQQYF. DNA for the CDR3: TGTGCCAGCTCAAGAGGAGGGACAGGGGGCGGGCAGCAGTACTTC.

The rearrangement joins TRBV19 to TRBJ2-7; TRBD1 matches at 8 bases. There are 16 residues in the CDR3. The junction had 8 bases not matched to a gene; V was cut back by 3 bases and J by 1 base. Germline assignment: CDR1 LNHDA and CDR2 SQIVND (reference sequence). The CDR3 sequence is CASSMGPGQGSYEQYF. The CDR3 bases are TGTGCCAGTAGTATGGGTCCTGGACAGGGATCCTACGAGCAGTACTTC. The full variable domain, in which reference TRBV19 and TRBJ2-7 provide the parts outside the CDR3, is DGGITQSPKYLFRKEGQNVTLSCEQNLNHDAMYWYRQDPGQGLRLIYYSQIVNDFQKGDIAEGYSVSREKKESFPLTVTSAQKNPTAFYLCASSMGPGQGSYEQYFGPGTRLTVT.

V and J are TRBV28 and TRBJ1-5, with 8 bases identical to TRBD1. The CDR3 is 15 residues long. The germline CDR1 and CDR2 sequences are MDHEN and SYDVKM. After removal of 5 bases from V and 8 bases from J, the junction contained 11 bases not matched to a gene. The CDR3, as DNA: TGTGCCAGCAGTCCCCACGGACAGGGCATCGAGCCCCAGCATTTT. It yields the protein CASSPHGQGIEPQHF.

This clone has only a few counts. The J gene is TRBJ1-5, the V gene TRBV6-5; 7 nucleotides agree with TRBD1. Germline-derived CDR1 and CDR2 are MNHEY and SVGAGI. Losses at the gene ends were 6 bases for V and 4 bases for J; bases not matched to a gene: 6. The CDR3 is 14 residues long. The CDR3 loop is CASSRLQGNQPQHF. CDR3 coding DNA: TGTGCCAGCAGCCGGCTACAGGGGAATCAGCCCCAGCATTTT.

V is TRBV5-6 and J is TRBJ1-1, with D hard to call. The V and J ends lost 1 base and 1 base respectively, with 8 bases between them. Germline CDR1 is SGHDT and CDR2 is YYEEEE. This CDR3 region has 14 residues. As DNA, the CDR3 is TGTGCCAGCAGCTTGTGGAGAAAGAACACTGAAGCTTTCTTT. As protein: CASSLWRKNTEAFF.